This T cell receptor beta chain is from a study of shared clonotypes between healthy human individuals (TCRdb year 2020). Broadly, across the study: The cohort included a few men and a couple of women between 18 and 49 years of age. For each donor, CD4 naive and CD4 memory were each given three plates, CD8 naive was given two plates, and CD8 memory was given one plate. To estimate repertoire size and how much clonotypes are shared between individuals, the study performed deep sequencing of blood TCR repertoires from 4 to 6 healthy adults. Different laboratories and diverse techniques were used to prepare libraries and sequence TCR repertoires, to increase sequencing depth and limit assay-specific biases. Leukapheresis yielded between about 0.9 and 9 billion PBMCs per donor.

General findings and caveats noted by the study authors: Naive subsets generally had larger estimated clonotype richness than memory subsets. Pairwise subsampling led to the expectation that sequencing depth would affect the degree of clonotype sharing among donors. Incomplete sequencing was indicated by rarefaction of sorted-subset datasets, despite the large sequencing depth. The small number of donors limited the genetic and exposure-history diversity represented. Sampling was limited to blood, and TCR repertoires in tissue likely differ from TCR repertoires in blood. When four donors were compared, the shared fraction of clonotypes was approximately 5% for naive CD4, 3.5% for naive CD8, 2.3% for memory CD4, and 0.35% to 0.4% for memory CD8. Clonotypes shared by all four sorted-subset donors showed higher generation probabilities than non-shared clonotypes.

Using the deep immunoSEQ assay, TCR CDR3 regions were amplified from genomic DNA by multiplex PCR. For each cell subset, the extracted genomic DNA was distributed evenly across all wells of several immunoSEQ 96-well plates, and each plate served as one replicate. For sorted subsets, around 0.2 ug of genomic DNA, equivalent to 30,000 or so T cell genomes, went into each replicate PCR. The purified libraries were quantified using a Qubit 3.0 fluorometer, sized with a Bioanalyzer 2100, and then quantified again using the KAPA Library Quantification kit. Each immunoSEQ 96-well plate was sequenced on its own single-read 150-cycle Illumina NextSeq 550 flow cell. On the study's bioinformatics: Because only junctional sequences without quality scores were contained in the immunoSEQ output, filtering matching that applied to full-length reads could not be performed. Sequences were annotated with PyIR, a Python wrapper for IgBLAST v1.9, and V/J genes and CDR3 were assigned using IMGT germline references. Reads with weak V/J assignments (E-value above 1e-6), missing CDR3, stop codons, out-of-frame junctions, or ambiguous translated residues were removed. V3J clonotypes were defined by identical inferred V gene, J gene, and CDR3 amino acid sequence. Percentage overlap between repertoires was calculated by dividing the number of shared unique clonotypes by the size of the smaller repertoire. Three approaches were used to assess repertoire richness: RTK rarefaction, the Chao1 estimator, and Recon v2.1 estimates of unobserved clonotypes. For all TCRbeta clonotypes obtained by the gDNA method from a few donors, generation probabilities were computed with OLGA. TCRdb holds this immuneACCESS table with in-frame rearrangements only. Some clones are missing; in checked studies, unresolved V genes explain under half, and the rest has no known cause. V, J and clone size reflect that table, while D and trimming were determined from the DNA. The sample data list about 2.1 million clones, and roughly 95% of these were observed just once. Of the sample, approximately 1.7% is held by the ten largest clones.

Comment on this clone: Its antigen has not been determined. No base quality values were provided; no much bigger clone lies one nucleotide off.

For the CD8 naive samples, CD45RO-negative cells were positively selected for CCR7, yielding a CD45RA+CCR7+ population from which TemRA cells were excluded. The donors were healthy, HIV-negative adults who had no recently reported acute infections or vaccinations. Every donor was a Caucasian adult residing in Nashville, Tennessee, USA. Blood was collected by leukapheresis, and PBMCs were isolated by Ficoll-Histopaque density gradient centrifugation and then cryopreserved in liquid nitrogen vapor phase. Purity and quantity of every magnetically sorted T cell population were checked by analytical flow cytometry. Each sorted fraction had its genomic DNA isolated and then quantified by UV absorbance on a Nanodrop 2000c. Spanning cysteine to phenylalanine, the CDR3 consists of 15 amino acids. Kept here is only the CDR3 DNA, which spans 45 bases and is read in frame from base 1. As encoded in the germline V gene, CDR1 is SNHLY while CDR2 is FYNNEI. Trimming costs V 6 bases and J 0 bases, and their ends lie 12 bases apart.

The receptor was derived from a man aged 18 to 29 in good health. Some clones in this sample may be carry-over from other donors' samples. The rearrangement joined TRBV2 to TRBJ2-1; TRBD1 is a possible D gene, resting on 6 matching bases. The specimen was naive CD8+ T cells from PBMCs. What the cell subset or site label conveys for this sample: CD45RA+CCR7+. The nucleotides are TGTGCCAGCAGGGCCGACAGGAGCTCCTACAATGAGCAGTTCTTC. Translated, this gives CASRADRSSYNEQFF.